These 10 T cell receptor beta chains share one sample of origin, sequenced in a study of blood T cells in healthy people across ages. Then a second PCR, running roughly 7 to 12 cycles, was carried out with a sample-barcoded 5' primer and a J-beta primer mix. TCRdb reanalysed the 5' RACE reads using MiXCR and keeps one entry per CDR3 protein. Of about 570,000 distinct CDR3 sequences in the sample, 25% to 30% are singletons; the top ten hold approximately 18%. Sequenced material: blood. The receptors here all came from an older woman in good health.

This clonotype has just a few counts. The chain employs TRBV11-2 and TRBJ2-3, with a weak D call TRBD2 (6 bases). The ends were cut back, 5 bases at V and 2 bases at J, with 14 bases in the middle. Germline CDR1 reads SGHAT; CDR2 reads FQNNGV. The CDR3 length is 15 residues. DNA of the CDR3: TGTGCCAGCAGCACAAGGACTACTAACACAGATACGCAGTATTTT. It is translated as CASSTRTTNTDTQYF.

This clonotype has just a few counts. The rearrangement links TRBV7-2 to TRBJ1-6; D is unclear. The length of the CDR3 is 13 residues. V lost 4 bases, J lost 5 bases, and 6 bases lay in between. The germline CDR1 and CDR2 sequences are SGHTA and FQGNSA. CDR3 bases: TGTGCCAGCAGCTCCGATAATAATTCACCCCTCCACTTT. The encoded protein is CASSSDNNSPLHF.

Only a few counts were recorded for this clonotype. J is TRBJ1-2 and V is TRBV25-1, with D unclear. The CDR3 has 13 amino acids. Trimming took off 4 bases at V and 4 bases at J, with 10 bases between the two ends. Looked up from germline, CDR1 is MGHDK and CDR2 is SYGVNS. DNA of the CDR3: TGTGCCAGCAGTGCGGCGGGGAGCTATGGCTACACCTTC. It yields the protein CASSAAGSYGYTF.

This clonotype occurred a few times. The J gene is TRBJ2-7, the V gene TRBV6-6; D possibly corresponds to TRBD2 (6 bases). The CDR3 runs to 13 residues. Trimming shortened V by 2 bases and J by 1 base, and 6 bases separated the two germline ends. The germline V gene encodes CDR1 MNHNY and CDR2 SVGAGI (reference sequence). The DNA of the CDR3 is TGTGCCAGCAGTTACGGGGGGTCCTACGAGCAGTACTTC. This gives the protein CASSYGGSYEQYF.

This clonotype was recorded a few times. The V gene is TRBV5-1, the J gene TRBJ2-7; 11 bases fit TRBD2. This CDR3 has 15 residues. After removal of 0 bases from V and 6 bases from J, the junction contained 5 bases not matched to a gene. CDR1 and CDR2 from the germline V gene are SGHRS and YFSETQ. CDR3 DNA sequence: TGCGCCAGCAGCTTGGGACTAGCGGGGATTGGCGAGCAGTACTTC. Its translation is CASSLGLAGIGEQYF.

This clonotype was seen repeatedly, ten times or more. The chain joins TRBV10-3 to TRBJ1-5, with D possibly being TRBD1 (6 bases). The CDR3 totals 15 residues. The germline CDR1 and CDR2 sequences are ENHRY and SYGVKD. V shed 1 base and J shed 4 bases, with 11 bases lying between them. The chain's CDR3 is CAISEWGGTNQPQHF. The CDR3 DNA reads as TGTGCCATCAGTGAGTGGGGGGGGACAAATCAGCCCCAGCATTTT.

This chain uses TRBV27 with TRBJ1-2; D is uncertain. This CDR3 is 13 amino acids long. The germline V gene has CDR1 MNHEY and CDR2 SMNVEV (reference sequence). Trimming took 5 bases from V and 2 from J, leaving 9 bases between them. Here the CDR3 reads CASSATINYGYTF. Here the CDR3 DNA reads TGTGCCAGCAGTGCGACAATAAACTATGGCTACACCTTC.

For this clonotype: It is likely a read error, because the conserved phenylalanine at the end of the CDR3 is missing. The J gene is TRBJ2-7, the V gene TRBV5-1; D might be TRBD1 (6 bases). In germline, CDR1 is SGHRS, CDR2 YFSETQ. The CDR3 is 12 residues long. CDR3 sequence reads: CPSRAGRGPQYI. As DNA, the CDR3 is TGCCCCAGCAGAGCAGGCAGGGGCCCGCAGTACATC.

The gene calls are TRBV29-1 and TRBJ2-5; TRBD1 agrees at 7 bases. The closer fit of TRBJ2-7 to the DNA end suggests the J call may be wrong. The CDR3 consists of 14 residues. Germline loops: CDR1 SQVTM, CDR2 ANQGSEA. The CDR3 here is CSVTRDSSFYEQYF. CDR3 sequence (DNA): TGCAGCGTTACCCGGGACAGCTCATTCTACGAGCAGTACTTC.

There are a few counts of this clonotype. The J gene is TRBJ1-2, the V gene TRBV25-1; D perhaps matches TRBD1 (5 bases). The germline CDR1 and CDR2 sequences are MGHDK and SYGVNS. The CDR3 is 13 residues long. V was pared by 0 bases and J by 7 bases, with 9 bases between. CDR3 DNA: TGTGCCAGCAGTGAATACCCCCAGGGTGGCTACACCTTC. This gives the protein CASSEYPQGGYTF.